The 10 T cell receptor beta chains below all came from one sample that was sequenced in a study of T cell responses to AZD1222 COVID-19 vaccine. Assay: immunoSEQ multiplex PCR; the TCRdb copy retains only in-frame clones and omits some. The sample consists of 100,000 to 150,000 clones, around 92% of them appearing once. This material consisted of peripheral blood, taken on day 0 of AZD1222 vaccination. These receptors were taken from an adult in good health.

The chain recombines TRBV2 with TRBJ2-1; weak D call: TRBD1 (6 bases). This CDR3 contains 15 residues. Looked up from germline, CDR1 is SNHLY and CDR2 is FYNNEI. The germline V and J ends were trimmed by 6 bases and 7 bases, with 19 bases remaining between them. Here the CDR3 reads CASSPEGELWNEQFF. The CDR3 DNA follows: TGTGCCAGCAGCCCCGAGGGGGAGCTGTGGAATGAGCAGTTCTTC.

CDR3 region: CASSLQAGPNQPQHF. CDR3 nucleotides: TGTGCCAGCAGTTTACAGGCAGGACCCAATCAGCCCCAGCATTTT. This chain links TRBV27 with TRBJ1-5; D is ambiguous. In germline, CDR1 is MNHEY, CDR2 SMNVEV (reference sequence). V lost 2 bases and J lost 3, with 11 bases in between. The CDR3 has 15 amino acids.

The chain recombines TRBV7-9 with TRBJ1-1; no reliable D call. Germline V gene data show CDR1 as SEHNR and CDR2 as FQNEAQ (reference sequence). There are 13 residues in the CDR3. Trimming shortened V by 5 bases and J by 2 bases, and 9 bases separated the two germline ends. As DNA, the CDR3 is TGTGCCAGCAGCATTACCATAAACACTGAAGCTTTCTTT. Translation gives CASSITINTEAFF.

This clone was counted only a few times. This chain connects TRBV21-1 to TRBJ1-3. TRBV21-1 is marked as a pseudogene. The CDR3 sequence is 18 residues long. The CDR3 bases are TGTGCCAGCAGCAAAGTTTCCCATCTGATTTGCTCTGGAAACACCATATATTTT. It yields the protein CASSKVSHLICSGNTIYF.

This clone has just a few counts. The chain carries TRBV2 and TRBJ2-5, with TRBD1 matching 9 bases. Unmatched junction bases numbered 5, after V lost 5 bases and J lost 7 bases. CDR3 length equals 13 residues. The germline V gene encodes CDR1 SNHLY and CDR2 FYNNEI. CDR3 in DNA: TGTGCCAGCAGTCCGGGACAGGGACCGACCCAGTACTTC. Translating gives CASSPGQGPTQYF. The entire variable domain, with the rest obtained from reference TRBV2 and TRBJ2-5, is as follows: EPEVTQTPSHQVTQMGQEVILRCVPISNHLYFYWYRQILGQKVEFLVSFYNNEISEKSEIFDDQFSVERPDGSNFTLKIRSTKLEDSAMYFCASSPGQGPTQYFGPGTRLLVL.

This sequence joins TRBV5-4 and TRBJ2-6; possible D gene TRBD2, 6 bases. The CDR3 is 14 amino acids. The V end was cut by 5 bases, the J end by 2 bases, with 8 bases between. Germline values: CDR1 SGHNT, CDR2 YYREEE (reference sequence). CDR3 DNA sequence: TGTGCCAGCAGTGGGAGGACTGGGGCCAACGTCCTGACTTTC. Amino acid sequence: CASSGRTGANVLTF.

Only one count was recorded for this clone. The CDR3 loop is CASSRRRPSDTQYF. The CDR3 bases are TGTGCCAGCAGCCGACGGAGACCCTCAGATACGCAGTATTTT. This chain connects TRBV28 to TRBJ2-3; D is undetermined. Germline V gives CDR1 MDHEN, CDR2 SYDVKM. Trimming shortened V by 6 bases and J by 4 bases, and 14 bases separated the two germline ends. This CDR3 contains 14 residues.

The V and J genes are TRBV2 and TRBJ1-4, with TRBD1 as a possible D gene (5 bases). The V gene lost 5 bases and the J gene lost 4 bases, with 11 bases spanning the gap. Looked up from germline, CDR1 is SNHLY and CDR2 is FYNNEI. This CDR3 is 14 amino acids long. The CDR3 DNA sequence: TGTGCCAGCAGTTCGGGACGGAATAATGAAAAACTGTTTTTT. It specifies CASSSGRNNEKLFF. The whole variable domain, remainder taken from reference TRBV2 and TRBJ1-4, is EPEVTQTPSHQVTQMGQEVILRCVPISNHLYFYWYRQILGQKVEFLVSFYNNEISEKSEIFDDQFSVERPDGSNFTLKIRSTKLEDSAMYFCASSSGRNNEKLFFGSGTQLSVL.

This chain links TRBV27 with TRBJ2-7; the D is unclear. The CDR3 runs 14 residues. V lost 9 bases and J lost 5, with 20 bases in between. Per the germline V gene, CDR1 is MNHEY and CDR2 is SMNVEV (reference sequence). The CDR3 sequence: CASSTVGPWDEQYF. CDR3 in DNA: TGTGCCAGTTCGACTGTAGGACCTTGGGACGAGCAGTACTTC.

The gene calls are TRBV5-4 and TRBJ1-1; no firm D call. Germline V lookup: CDR1 SGHNT, CDR2 YYREEE (reference sequence). The ends were cut back, 6 bases at V and 4 bases at J, with 7 bases in the middle. The CDR3 contains 11 residues. The CDR3: CASIRGTEAFF. CDR3 coding DNA: TGTGCCAGCATCCGGGGCACTGAAGCTTTCTTT.